The rows below give T cell receptor beta chains drawn from one sample of a study of blood T cell repertoires in COVID-19. Assay: immunoSEQ multiplex PCR; the TCRdb copy retains only in-frame clones and omits some. The table shows some 390,000 clones, with about 89% occurring only once. The sequencing sample was made of peripheral blood. The receptors shown here come from a woman aged 55 to 70 with COVID-19, enrolled during active disease. Both conserved end residues are part of each CDR3. A D gene is named only where the DNA matches it firmly. A clone size is listed for some rows: how often the clone was seen (once, few, many), or a class if it is expanded.

>13|TRBV3-1/TRBV3-2|-|TRBJ1-2|-
CASSPHFGYGYTF
TGTGCCAGCAGCCCACATTTTGGCTATGGCTACACCTTC
>13|TRBV12-3/TRBV12-4|-|TRBJ1-2|-
CASSSGSQGGYTF
TGTGCCAGCAGCTCCGGGTCCCAAGGTGGCTACACCTTC
>14|TRBV18|TRBD1|TRBJ2-7|few
CASSPVGGESEQYF
TGTGCCAGCTCACCAGTAGGGGGCGAATCCGAGCAGTACTTC
>15|TRBV6-5|-|TRBJ2-2|-
CATLGRDKNTGELFF
TGTGCCACCCTTGGCCGAGACAAGAACACCGGGGAGCTGTTTTTT
>16|TRBV7-2|TRBD2|TRBJ2-3|-
CASSLGTSGATDTQYF
TGTGCCAGCAGCTTAGGGACTAGCGGGGCCACAGATACGCAGTATTTT
>14|TRBV7-3|-|TRBJ2-2|once
CASSLGHNTGELFF
TGTGCCAGCAGCTTAGGACACAACACCGGGGAGCTGTTTTTT
>12|TRBV12-3/TRBV12-4|-|TRBJ2-7|-
CASGGRSHEQYF
TGTGCCAGCGGGGGCAGATCGCACGAGCAGTACTTC
>13|TRBV5-1|-|TRBJ1-2|few
CASSRTESYGYTF
TGCGCCAGCAGCCGGACAGAGAGCTATGGCTACACCTTC
>13|TRBV14|-|TRBJ2-5|-
CASSFHGVKTQYF
TGTGCCAGCAGCTTTCACGGGGTAAAGACCCAGTACTTC
>15|TRBV6-5|-|TRBJ1-4|-
CASSRTGTRNEKLFF
TGTGCCAGCAGTAGAACCGGGACACGGAATGAAAAACTGTTTTTT
>16|TRBV5-1|-|TRBJ2-5|-
CASRLVPAGLQETQYF
TGCGCCAGCAGACTCGTGCCCGCGGGTTTACAAGAGACCCAGTACTTC
>13|TRBV14|-|TRBJ1-1|-
CASSQFLGARAFF
TGTGCCAGCAGCCAATTTTTGGGGGCGAGGGCTTTCTTT
>12|TRBV2|-|TRBJ1-3|few
CASSDGGRTPYF
TGTGCCAGCAGTGACGGGGGACGGACCCCATATTTT
>16|TRBV28|TRBD1|TRBJ1-5|-
CASSRGKQGAHQPQHF
TGTGCCAGCAGTAGGGGTAAACAGGGGGCTCATCAGCCCCAGCATTTT
>13|TRBV19|TRBD1|TRBJ2-7|-
CASSMWDRGEQYF
TGTGCCAGTAGTATGTGGGACAGGGGCGAGCAGTACTTC
>14|TRBV2|-|TRBJ2-7|-
CASSGSYQGYEQYF
TGTGCCAGCAGTGGTTCTTATCAGGGTTACGAGCAGTACTTC
>12|TRBV5-6|-|TRBJ2-7|-
CASSLDTYEQYF
TGTGCCAGCAGCTTGGACACCTACGAGCAGTACTTC
>15|TRBV7-6|TRBD2|TRBJ2-3|-
CASSAYGGVTDTQYF
TGTGCCAGCAGCGCTTACGGGGGGGTCACAGATACGCAGTATTTT
>11|TRBV3-1/TRBV3-2|-|TRBJ2-2|-
CASSQTGELFF
TGTGCCAGCAGTCAGACCGGGGAGCTGTTTTTT
>19|TRBV28|-|TRBJ1-6|-
CASSLYIGNGALINSPLHF
TGTGCCAGCAGTTTATATATAGGTAATGGGGCTCTGATAAATTCACCCCTCCACTTT
>13|TRBV2|-|TRBJ1-6|-
CASRRVANSPLHF
TGTGCCAGCCGACGGGTGGCTAATTCACCCCTCCACTTT
>15|TRBV9|-|TRBJ1-2|-
CASSAQERVPYGYTF
TGTGCCAGCAGCGCTCAGGAGAGGGTTCCCTATGGCTACACCTTC
>13|TRBV10-2|-|TRBJ1-1|-
CASSESTGTEAFF
TGCGCCAGCAGTGAGTCGACGGGGACTGAAGCTTTCTTT
>12|TRBV5-5|-|TRBJ2-3|-
CASSTRGDTQYF
TGTGCCAGCAGCACGCGAGGAGATACGCAGTATTTT
>14|TRBV6-6|-|TRBJ1-2|-
CASSYSGGNYGYTF
TGTGCCAGCAGTTATTCAGGAGGGAACTATGGCTACACCTTC
>13|TRBV12-3/TRBV12-4|-|TRBJ2-7|-
CASSLPGLTEQYF
TGTGCCAGCAGTTTACCCGGACTCACCGAGCAGTACTTC
>11|TRBV4-1|-|TRBJ2-3|once
CASSQQDTQYF
TGCGCCAGCAGCCAACAAGATACGCAGTATTTT
>14|TRBV5-1|-|TRBJ1-1|once
CASSSASGDTEAFF
TGCGCCAGCAGCTCCGCGTCGGGGGACACTGAAGCTTTCTTT
>15|TRBV6-6|-|TRBJ1-1|-
CASSYLGARNTEAFF
TGTGCCAGCAGTTACTTGGGGGCGCGGAACACTGAAGCTTTCTTT
>14|TRBV7-9|TRBD1|TRBJ1-1|-
CASSNSGTGVEAFF
TGTGCCAGCAGCAACTCCGGGACAGGGGTTGAAGCTTTCTTT
>15|TRBV3-1/TRBV3-2|TRBD1|TRBJ1-2|-
CASSPTRDRGYGYTF
TGTGCCAGCAGCCCCACCCGGGACAGGGGCTATGGCTACACCTTC
>17|TRBV11-2|TRBD2|TRBJ2-1|-
CASSLVRSGGKDNEQFF
TGTGCCAGCAGCTTAGTGCGTAGCGGGGGGAAGGACAATGAGCAGTTCTTC
>13|TRBV28|-|TRBJ1-3|-
CASSSLGRGTIYF
TGTGCCAGCAGTTCGTTGGGTCGAGGCACCATATATTTT
>14|TRBV19|TRBD1|TRBJ2-5|-
CASSIGTGKETQYF
TGTGCCAGTAGTATTGGGACAGGGAAAGAGACCCAGTACTTC
>16|TRBV3-1/TRBV3-2|TRBD2|TRBJ2-5|-
CASSPGLAGGRETQYF
TGTGCCAGCAGCCCCGGACTAGCGGGGGGTCGCGAGACCCAGTACTTC
>15|TRBV2|TRBD1|TRBJ1-2|-
CASTRKGQGLDGYTF
TGTGCCAGCACCCGAAAGGGACAGGGATTAGATGGCTACACCTTC
>16|TRBV19|TRBD2|TRBJ2-3|-
CASSIDGGGAPDTQYF
TGTGCCAGTAGTATAGACGGCGGGGGGGCGCCAGATACGCAGTATTTT
>14|TRBV7-2|-|TRBJ1-6|-
CASSYGQRNSPLHF
TGTGCCAGCAGTTACGGACAGCGGAATTCACCCCTCCACTTT
>12|TRBV6-6|TRBD1|TRBJ1-4|-
CASKAQGAGLFF
TGTGCCAGCAAAGCACAGGGGGCCGGGCTGTTTTTT
>17|TRBV7-9|-|TRBJ1-2|-
CASSPSVGVGANYGYTF
TGTGCCAGCAGCCCCAGCGTTGGGGTGGGAGCTAACTATGGCTACACCTTC
>13|TRBV6-5|-|TRBJ2-1|-
CASNPGRFGEQFF
TGTGCCAGCAACCCAGGTCGTTTTGGTGAGCAGTTCTTC
>13|TRBV19|TRBD1|TRBJ1-2|-
CASTQDRAYGYTF
TGTGCCAGTACCCAGGACAGGGCCTATGGCTACACCTTC
>15|TRBV7-7|-|TRBJ1-3|-
CASSLARGSGNTIYF
TGTGCTAGCAGCTTAGCAAGGGGCTCTGGAAACACCATATATTTT
>16|TRBV7-8|-|TRBJ1-5|-
CASSLEARGNNQPQHF
TGTGCCAGCAGCTTAGAGGCTCGGGGGAACAATCAGCCCCAGCATTTT
>13|TRBV30|-|TRBJ1-4|-
CAWGPGPNEKLFF
TGTGCCTGGGGGCCGGGTCCTAATGAAAAACTGTTTTTT
>13|TRBV3-1/TRBV3-2|-|TRBJ1-1|-
CASSRQENTEAFF
TGTGCCAGCTCCAGACAGGAGAACACTGAAGCTTTCTTT
>14|TRBV7-2|TRBD2|TRBJ2-3|-
CASSPSGGTNTQYF
TGTGCCAGCAGTCCTAGCGGGGGGACAAATACGCAGTATTTT
>16|TRBV6-1|TRBD1|TRBJ2-7|once
CASSAGTGKGGYEQYF
TGTGCCAGCAGTGCCGGGACAGGGAAAGGGGGCTACGAGCAGTACTTC
>15|TRBV4-1|-|TRBJ2-1|-
CASSQATAQANEQFF
TGCGCCAGCAGCCAAGCGACAGCTCAAGCAAATGAGCAGTTCTTC
>13|TRBV5-1|-|TRBJ2-3|-
CASSPGTPDTQYF
TGCGCCAGCAGCCCGGGTACCCCAGATACGCAGTATTTT
>15|TRBV4-2|TRBD1|TRBJ1-1|-
CASSQQGTANTEAFF
TGTGCCAGCAGCCAACAAGGGACAGCGAACACTGAAGCTTTCTTT
>13|TRBV7-7|-|TRBJ2-1|-
CASSLTQGREQFF
TGTGCTAGCAGCCTGACTCAGGGTCGTGAGCAGTTCTTC
>15|TRBV11-2|TRBD1|TRBJ1-6|-
CASSRQTGTDSPLHF
TGTGCCAGCAGCCGACAGACAGGGACGGACTCACCCCTCCACTTT
>14|TRBV18|TRBD2|TRBJ2-1|once
CASSPGGGYDEQFF
TGTGCCAGCTCACCAGGGGGAGGGTACGATGAGCAGTTCTTC